This T cell receptor beta chain was retrieved from a study of glioma-infiltrating T cells after dendritic cell vaccination. In the study overall: Dendritic cell vaccine was injected intradermally three times, biweekly.

Repertoires were generated with immunoSEQ multiplex PCR, while TCRdb's copy carries only in-frame clones and drops some. The sample yields approximately 100,000 clones, around three quarters seen once. CDR1 is GTSNPN and CDR2 is SVGIG in the germline V gene (reference sequence). The CDR3 length is 15 residues. Trimming removed 0 bases at V and 4 bases at J, with 13 bases between. This clone has only one observation. The sample carries other DNA sequences with the same CDR3. This clonotype was sampled from a human donor with glioblastoma. Specimen: blood, collected before dendritic cell vaccination. The chain links TRBV30 to TRBJ1-3, with unresolved D. The CDR3 DNA is TGTGCCTGGAGTGTTGAGACTATCCCCGGAAACACCATATATTTT. This encodes CAWSVETIPGNTIYF.